Shown below are 20 T cell receptor beta chains from a single sample sequenced in a study of post-analysis software for immune sequencing data. For these TCRs, the target antigens are not known. Tagging with unique molecular identifiers was a feature of the TCR beta cDNA libraries. TCRdb reanalysed the PCR reads using MiXCR and keeps one entry per CDR3 protein. Found here are roughly 400,000 distinct CDR3 sequences, 39% of them singletons; the top ten hold 7.6%. General observations from the study: Patients showed TRBV5-6, TRBV5-1 and TRBV20-1 among several TRBV segments more frequent than in controls.

The sequencing input was blood. Every receptor here comes from a girl aged 2-10 years with multiple sclerosis.

The chain recombines TRBV5-1 with TRBJ2-1; D may match TRBD1 or TRBD2 (5 bases each). The CDR3 consists of 15 residues. Germline V lookup: CDR1 SGHRS, CDR2 YFSETQ. The V end lost 1 base, the J end lost 0 bases, and 8 bases lay between the germline ends. The CDR3 loop reads CASSLRGVSYNEQFF. The CDR3 DNA is TGCGCCAGCAGCTTGAGAGGGGTCTCCTACAATGAGCAGTTCTTC.

The V call is TRBV7-8, the J call TRBJ2-7, with no clear D. This CDR3 contains 16 residues. The germline V and J ends were trimmed by 4 bases and 3 bases, with 19 bases remaining between them. Germline V gene data show CDR1 as SGHVS and CDR2 as FQNEAQ. The CDR3 here is CASSSPKGRPIYEQYF. The CDR3 bases are TGTGCCAGCAGCTCACCCAAAGGCCGCCCTATCTACGAGCAGTACTTC.

The CDR3 is CASSLSPGGGYYEQYF. CDR3 in DNA: TGTGCCAGCAGTTTATCGCCGGGTGGGGGCTACTACGAGCAGTACTTC. The chain has TRBV27 and TRBJ2-7; a possible D gene is TRBD1 (6 bases). Per germline, CDR1 MNHEY and CDR2 SMNVEV (reference sequence). V dropped 0 bases and J dropped 3 bases, with 15 bases sitting between them. The CDR3 extends over 16 amino acids.

J is TRBJ2-3 and V is TRBV7-2; 11 nucleotides agree with TRBD2. The length of the CDR3 is 15 residues. Germline CDR1 reads SGHTA; CDR2 reads FQGNSA. J was trimmed by 6 bases and V by 1 base; bases with no gene match: 3. The CDR3: CASSLVLAGGDTQYF. CDR3 bases: TGTGCCAGCAGCTTAGTTTTAGCGGGAGGGGATACGCAGTATTTT.

V is TRBV4-3 and J is TRBJ2-7; 7 bases line up with TRBD2. Trimming took 0 bases from V and 6 from J; bases not matched to a gene: 8. Germline CDR1 LGHNA, CDR2 YSLEER. The CDR3 consists of 15 residues. This chain's CDR3 is CASSQELGGPCEQYF. CDR3 DNA sequence: TGCGCCAGCAGCCAAGAATTGGGAGGGCCCTGCGAGCAGTACTTC.

There are a few counts of this clonotype. This rearrangement joins TRBV12-3 or TRBV12-4 to TRBJ1-2, with TRBD1 matching over 9 bases. Trimming removed 5 bases from V and 9 bases from J; junction bases left unmatched: 13. This CDR3 is 15 amino acids long. CDR3 region: CASSRLLDRGWSYTF. The CDR3 nucleotides are TGTGCCAGCAGTCGCTTACTGGACAGGGGATGGAGCTACACCTTC.

The gene calls are TRBV5-5 and TRBJ2-1; 11 nucleotides match TRBD2. Trimming at V came to 6 bases and at J to 4 bases, leaving 6 bases not matched to a gene. The germline CDR1 and CDR2 sequences are SGHKS and YYEKEE (reference sequence). There are 15 residues in the CDR3. CDR3 residues: CASIQGLADYNEQFF. The CDR3 DNA reads as TGTGCCAGCATCCAGGGACTAGCGGATTACAATGAGCAGTTCTTC.

V gene TRBV18 combines with J gene TRBJ2-5; TRBD2 is a possible D gene (5 bases). Trimming left V 3 bases short and J 5 bases short, with 10 bases between. This CDR3 is 13 amino acids long. The germline gives CDR1 KGHSH, CDR2 LQKENI. DNA of the CDR3: TGTGCCAGCTCACCTTCCCCGGGGGAGACCCAGTACTTC. Translated: CASSPSPGETQYF.

The chain links TRBV29-1 to TRBJ2-1; D ambiguous. Germline V gene sequence: CDR1 SQVTM, CDR2 ANQGSEA. The CDR3 runs 16 residues. Trimming took 2 bases from V and 0 from J, leaving 14 bases between them. The CDR3 here is CSVELGVYSSYNEQFF. CDR3 coding DNA: TGCAGCGTTGAACTTGGCGTCTATAGCTCCTACAATGAGCAGTTCTTC.

This clonotype was seen only a few times. The chain recombines TRBV9 with TRBJ1-2; D remains unclear. The germline CDR1 and CDR2 sequences are SGDLS and YYNGEE. CDR3 length: 12 amino acids. Trimming shortened V by 4 bases and J by 6 bases, and 10 bases separated the two germline ends. Here the CDR3 DNA reads TGTGCCAGCAGCCAACCTGGGGATGGCTACACCTTC. Encoded protein: CASSQPGDGYTF.

The chain employs TRBV5-5 and TRBJ2-3; D might be TRBD1 (5 bases). Per germline, CDR1 SGHKS and CDR2 YYEKEE (reference sequence). Trimming removed 4 bases at V and 4 bases at J, with 13 bases between. The CDR3 is 14 residues long. This CDR3 is CASSPQGIADTQYF. DNA of the CDR3: TGTGCCAGCAGCCCGCAGGGCATTGCAGATACGCAGTATTTT.

The rearrangement links TRBV5-1 to TRBJ2-4; 12 nucleotides agree with TRBD2. Trimming removed 4 bases from V and 1 base from J; junction bases left unmatched: 6. The CDR3 spans 17 residues. The germline gives CDR1 SGHRS, CDR2 YFSETQ. CDR3 sequence reads: CASSTYTSGGAKNIQYF. The CDR3 DNA reads TGCGCCAGCAGCACGTACACTAGCGGGGGGGCCAAAAACATTCAGTACTTC.

The rearrangement joins TRBV10-3 to TRBJ1-1; D is uncertain. The germline gives CDR1 ENHRY, CDR2 SYGVKD. The CDR3 totals 14 residues. Trimming removed 4 bases at V and 1 base at J, with 10 bases between. CDR3 DNA sequence: TGTGCCATCAGTGTGAGGACGGAGAACACTGAAGCTTTCTTT. Protein product: CAISVRTENTEAFF.

This clonotype was detected only a few times. The gene calls are TRBV4-2 and TRBJ2-7; D remains unclear. The CDR3 is 15 residues long. V was pared by 0 bases and J by 2 bases, with 11 bases between. Per the germline V gene, CDR1 is LGHNA and CDR2 is YNFKEQ. CDR3 sequence (DNA): TGTGCCAGCAGCCAAGACCACTCTCGGACCTACGAGCAGTACTTC. Translation: CASSQDHSRTYEQYF.

In its sample, this clonotype was seen many times. CDR3 loop: CASSVYSTISEQYF. CDR3 coding DNA: TGTGCCAGCAGCGTGTACTCGACCATCTCCGAGCAGTACTTC. V usage is TRBV9 and J usage is TRBJ2-7; D is ambiguous. Germline V gives CDR1 SGDLS, CDR2 YYNGEE. This CDR3 has 14 amino acids. The V end was cut by 2 bases, the J end by 6 bases, with 15 bases between. The full variable domain, completed using reference TRBV9 and TRBJ2-7, is DSGVTQTPKHLITATGQRVTLRCSPRSGDLSVYWYQQSLDQGLQFLIQYYNGEERAKGNILERFSAQQFPDLHSELNLSSLELGDSALYFCASSVYSTISEQYFGPGTRLTVT.

Only a few counts were recorded for this clonotype. V gene TRBV7-9 combines with J gene TRBJ1-2; 9 bases are a match to TRBD1. Germline V gene data show CDR1 as SEHNR and CDR2 as FQNEAQ (reference sequence). The CDR3 is 15 amino acids. The trim removed 3 bases at V and 4 bases at J, leaving 6 bases unmatched. CDR3 nucleotides: TGTGCCAGCAGCTTGTTGACAGGGGGTGTCTATGGCTACACCTTC. This encodes CASSLLTGGVYGYTF.

The chain recombines TRBV20-1 with TRBJ1-5; 8 bases are shared with TRBD1. Trimming cost V 4 bases and J 0 bases; bases outside gene matches: 8. Germline loops: CDR1 DFQATT, CDR2 SNEGSKA (reference sequence). The CDR3 totals 16 residues. The DNA of the CDR3 is TGCAGTGCTATCCTACAGGGGGAAGCTAGCAATCAGCCCCAGCATTTT. It is translated as CSAILQGEASNQPQHF.

The V gene is TRBV5-1, the J gene TRBJ1-1; unclear D gene. The CDR3 extends over 13 amino acids. Looked up from germline, CDR1 is SGHRS and CDR2 is YFSETQ. The V and J ends lost 6 bases and 4 bases respectively, with 13 bases between them. The CDR3 sequence: CASTTGRSTEAFF. The DNA of the CDR3 is TGCGCCAGCACCACGGGAAGGAGCACTGAAGCTTTCTTT.

J is TRBJ2-1 and V is TRBV7-6; either TRBD1 or TRBD2 may supply D (5 bases each). The CDR3 covers 14 residues. Germline assignment: CDR1 SGHVS and CDR2 FNYEAQ. Deletions cut 1 base from V and 6 bases from J, with 10 bases between. CDR3 sequence reads: CASSLVAGTNEQFF. CDR3 bases: TGTGCCAGCAGCTTAGTTGCCGGGACCAATGAGCAGTTCTTC. Together with reference TRBV7-6 and TRBJ2-1, the CDR3 gives the full variable domain: GAGVSQSPRYKVTKRGQDVALRCDPISGHVSLYWYRQALGQGPEFLTYFNYEAQQDKSGLPNDRFSAERPEGSISTLTIQRTEQRDSAMYRCASSLVAGTNEQFFGPGTRLTVL.

This clonotype came up a few times. J is TRBJ1-2 and V is TRBV29-1, with D possibly TRBD1 on 5 matching bases. This CDR3 spans 11 amino acids. CDR1 is SQVTM and CDR2 is ANQGSEA in the germline V gene. V was shortened by 5 bases and J by 8 bases, with 12 bases between the two germline ends. CDR3 sequence (DNA): TGCAGCGTTTCGGGGGGGGTCGGCTACACCTTC. This sequence encodes CSVSGGVGYTF.